A single sample gave rise to the 11 T cell receptor beta chains below, sequenced in a study of T-cell reconstitution after alpha-beta-depleted transplantation in children listed by TCRdb under 2016. The library relied on PCR. Sequencer: Illumina HiSeq 2500. TCR libraries were prepared with molecular barcoding, using unique molecular identifiers to normalize TCRbeta repertoire quantification. TCRdb's own reprocessing of the public reads used fastp at Q25 and MiXCR and kept productive beta chains. One record per CDR3 amino acid sequence lists the most common genes and DNA. The sample records over 550,000 distinct CDR3 sequences, under 12% of which are singletons. The ten largest clonotypes hold roughly 4% of the sample. The sample here was PBMCs from the stem cell graft donor, taken from the stem cell graft. These receptor sequences come from a human donor who donated a stem cell graft to a child with acute myeloid leukemia.

This clonotype occurred a few times. The chain uses TRBV6-5 and TRBJ1-1; D unclear. Between the trimmed V and J ends, which lost 2 bases and 10 bases, there was a span of 20 bases. Germline values: CDR1 MNHEY, CDR2 SVGAGI. The CDR3 is 15 amino acids. In nucleotides, the CDR3 is TGTGCCAGCAGTTACAGGTTTAGGGAGGCTGGTGCAGCTTTCTTT. It is translated as CASSYRFREAGAAFF.

The sample holds many counts of this clonotype. DNA of the CDR3: TGTGCCAGCAGCTCCAACAGGGGGCTTTCCTACAATGAGCAGTTCTTC. Translated: CASSSNRGLSYNEQFF. This chain joins TRBV7-2 and TRBJ2-1, with TRBD1 matching 9 bases. Per germline, CDR1 SGHTA and CDR2 FQGNSA. The ends lost 4 bases at V and 1 base at J; junction bases unmatched: 5. The CDR3 totals 16 residues.

The CDR3 protein is CSASRVSKNIQYF. CDR3 coding DNA: TGCAGTGCTTCCCGGGTATCCAAAAACATTCAGTACTTC. V and J are TRBV20-1 and TRBJ2-4, with unresolved D. The CDR3 runs to 13 residues. Trimming left V 5 bases short and J 2 bases short, with 10 bases between. From germline, CDR1 is DFQATT and CDR2 SNEGSKA (reference sequence).

The J gene is TRBJ2-7, the V gene TRBV20-1, with TRBD2 as a possible D gene (5 bases). The CDR3 length is 12 residues. Per the germline V gene, CDR1 is DFQATT and CDR2 is SNEGSKA (reference sequence). CDR3 protein: CSSGPIRREQYF. CDR3 coding DNA: TGCAGCAGCGGACCTATTAGAAGGGAGCAGTACTTC.

This clonotype came up a few times. This chain links TRBV20-1 with TRBJ1-1; D might be TRBD1 (6 bases). This CDR3 region has 14 residues. CDR1 and CDR2 from the germline V gene are DFQATT and SNEGSKA (reference sequence). Trimming stripped 2 bases from V and 0 bases from J, with 10 bases between. In DNA form, the CDR3 reads TGCAGTGCTAGAATGTGGGGGCTGAACACTGAAGCTTTCTTT. This sequence encodes CSARMWGLNTEAFF.

This clonotype has just one count. The CDR3: CASRQGWTYNEQFF. The CDR3 coding sequence is TGTGCCAGTCGACAGGGGTGGACCTACAATGAGCAGTTCTTC. This chain joins TRBV25-1 and TRBJ2-1, with TRBD1 matching 8 bases. CDR1 MGHDK and CDR2 SYGVNS come from the germline V gene. J was trimmed by 2 bases and V by 9 bases; bases with no gene match: 6. The CDR3 totals 14 residues.

This clonotype was seen a few times. The V call is TRBV27, the J call TRBJ1-1; 8 bases are a match to TRBD1. This CDR3 contains 15 residues. After removal of 0 bases from V and 4 bases from J, the junction contained 4 bases not matched to a gene. The germline gives CDR1 MNHEY, CDR2 SMNVEV (reference sequence). In DNA form, the CDR3 reads TGTGCCAGCAGTTTATCGAACAGGGGGGGCACTGAAGCTTTCTTT. Its translation is CASSLSNRGGTEAFF.

This clonotype was picked up a small number of times. The chain links TRBV30 to TRBJ2-1, with D unresolved. The CDR3 has 15 amino acids. The ends were cut back, 0 bases at V and 4 bases at J, with 13 bases in the middle. Looked up from germline, CDR1 is GTSNPN and CDR2 is SVGIG (reference sequence). CDR3 in amino acids: CAWSVLTDQYNEQFF. DNA of the CDR3: TGTGCCTGGAGTGTACTTACCGATCAATACAATGAGCAGTTCTTC. Based on the CDR3 plus reference TRBV30 and TRBJ2-1, the full variable domain is SQTIHQWPATLVQPVGSPLSLECTVEGTSNPNLYWYRQAAGRGLQLLFYSVGIGQISSEVPQNLSASRPQDRQFILSSKKLLLSDSGFYLCAWSVLTDQYNEQFFGPGTRLTVL.

This clonotype was detected ten times or more. V gene TRBV24-1 combines with J gene TRBJ2-1; the D is unclear. Germline V gene data show CDR1 as KGHDR and CDR2 as SFDVKD. The V gene lost 3 bases and the J gene lost 0 bases, with 11 bases spanning the gap. The CDR3 consists of 16 residues. The CDR3 is CATSDPVGPSYNEQFF. The CDR3 DNA reads TGTGCCACCAGTGATCCGGTGGGTCCCTCCTACAATGAGCAGTTCTTC.

This clonotype was detected a few times. The chain joins TRBV9 to TRBJ2-1; 9 positions match TRBD2. The CDR3 runs 14 residues. V dropped 6 bases and J dropped 13; count of bases not matched to a gene: 14. Germline V gives CDR1 SGDLS, CDR2 YYNGEE. The chain's CDR3 is CASTQGTAGGPQFF. The CDR3 coding sequence is TGTGCCAGCACCCAGGGAACGGCGGGAGGGCCCCAGTTCTTC.

This CDR3 is CASRPGMGNEKLFF. The CDR3 DNA sequence: TGTGCCAGCAGACCGGGCATGGGAAATGAAAAACTGTTTTTT. The chain carries TRBV3-1 and TRBJ1-4; D uncertain. The CDR3 covers 14 residues. Trimming removed 6 bases from V and 5 bases from J, with 13 bases in between. The germline CDR1 and CDR2 sequences are LGHDT and YNNKEL (reference sequence).